This T cell receptor beta chain was recorded in a study of cytomegalovirus exposure and HLA in healthy donors. The PCR made use of 60 Vbeta and 13 Jbeta primers. Assay: immunoSEQ multiplex PCR; the TCRdb copy retains only in-frame clones and omits some. This table has 200,000 or so clones, roughly 84% appearing once. Study-wide results and limits: The study recorded some 160 TCR beta chains that were cytomegalovirus-associated.

For this clone: The antigen is unknown.

J was trimmed by 3 bases and V by 5 bases; bases with no gene match: 10. CDR1 is MNHEY, CDR2 SVGAGI, per germline. This CDR3 comprises 15 residues. This clonotype was sampled from a human donor in good health. Sequenced input: PBMCs. The gene calls are TRBV6-5 and TRBJ2-7, with TRBD1 matching over 7 bases. CDR3 coding DNA: TGTGCCAGCAGTCAGACCTACCGGGACAGCTACGAGCAGTACTTC. Translated, it gives CASSQTYRDSYEQYF.